These 5 T cell receptor beta chains share one sample of origin, sequenced in a study of tumor-infiltrating lymphocytes in primary liver carcinoma. TCR beta cDNA was prepared out of about 530 ng total RNA by means of a constant-region primer. Employing slightly modified ARM-PCR, three nested multiplex PCR rounds were run, and these gave rise to the TCR beta libraries. TRBV1-TRBV30 forward primers and a C-beta reverse primer were used in the first two PCR rounds, which each ran for approximately 9 cycles. TCRdb independently ran MiXCR on the multiplex PCR reads; one entry per CDR3 protein. The table includes about 99,000 distinct CDR3 sequences, approximately 68% detected once. Total RNA and DNA came together from approximately 20-30 mg of bulk tissue without cell sorting. Sequenced: liver tumor tissue from sampling region 5. Described subset: tumor region T5, tumor centre. The receptors were gathered from a woman between 55 and 75 years old with primary liver carcinoma and hepatitis B virus infection.

With regard to this clonotype: A junction end diverges from the germline sequence, so it may reflect a read error. V usage is TRBV6-5 and J usage is TRBJ1-6; 7 nucleotides line up with TRBD1. Germline CDR1 MNHEY, CDR2 SVGAGI. The CDR3 spans 16 residues. The DNA for the CDR3 is TGTGCCGGCAGTCTACAGGGGTTGGCCTATAATTCACCCCACTACTTT. This gives the protein CAGSLQGLAYNSPHYF.

As to this clonotype: At one end, the junction sequence differs from germline, possibly due to a read error. The V gene is TRBV11-2, the J gene TRBJ2-7, with a possible D match to TRBD2 (6 bases). The CDR3 contains 13 residues. The germline V gene has CDR1 SGHAT and CDR2 FQNNGV. DNA of the CDR3: TGTGCCAGCAGCTTAGAATGGAGGGACGAGCAGTGCTTC. It is translated as CASSLEWRDEQCF.

The chain uses TRBV11-1 and TRBJ2-1, with D unresolved. Germline V gives CDR1 SGHAT, CDR2 FQDESV (reference sequence). This CDR3 is built from 13 residues. The V end lost 3 bases, the J end lost 11 bases, and 14 bases lay between the germline ends. This chain's CDR3 is CASSFDTDNKQFF. CDR3 bases: TGTGCCAGCAGCTTCGACACGGATAACAAGCAGTTCTTC.

Regarding this clonotype: The junction shows a germline mismatch at one end, possibly a read error. The chain has TRBV29-1 and TRBJ2-7; TRBD1 agrees at 11 bases. Germline V gene lookup returns CDR1 SQVTM and CDR2 ANQGSEA. CDR3 length equals 14 residues. The CDR3 here is CSIAKGTGGGEQYF. The DNA of the CDR3 is TGCAGCATCGCGAAAGGGACAGGGGGAGGAGAGCAGTATTTC.

This clonotype was observed many times. V usage is TRBV28 and J usage is TRBJ2-7, with a weak D call TRBD2 (5 bases). The CDR3 consists of 12 residues. The germline V gene encodes CDR1 MDHEN and CDR2 SYDVKM. V gave up 6 bases and J gave up 9 bases, with 15 bases separating them. Here the CDR3 DNA reads TGTGCCAGCAGCCCTACGCGGGCGGGGCAGTACTTC. Translated, it gives CASSPTRAGQYF.